What follows are 10 T cell receptor beta chains derived from one specimen sequenced in a study of blood T cell repertoires in COVID-19. Assay: immunoSEQ multiplex PCR; the TCRdb copy retains only in-frame clones and omits some. The sample consists of around 300,000 clones, roughly 86% of them appearing once. Sequencing was performed on peripheral blood. The receptors shown here come from a woman aged 25 to 39 who had recovered from COVID-19.

The chain links TRBV19 to TRBJ2-5; D is possibly TRBD2 (5 bases). Germline V CDR1 and CDR2: LNHDA, SQIVND (reference sequence). With 0 bases removed from V and 3 bases from J, the gap between germline ends came to 11 bases. This CDR3 is built from 15 residues. The CDR3 region has the DNA TGTGCCAGTAGTATAGATCACGGGGTAGAAGAGACCCAGTACTTC. Translated, it gives CASSIDHGVEETQYF.

The chain has TRBV15 and TRBJ1-1, with D hard to call. Trimming pared 0 bases from V and 3 bases from J, leaving 11 bases between. The length of the CDR3 is 15 residues. Germline V CDR1 and CDR2: LNHNV, YYDKDF (reference sequence). CDR3 region: CATSREMVGDTEAFF. The CDR3 nucleotides read TGTGCCACCAGCAGAGAAATGGTCGGGGACACTGAAGCTTTCTTT.

The chain links TRBV9 to TRBJ2-1; D not resolved. The ends were cut back, 8 bases at V and 5 bases at J, with 14 bases in the middle. The CDR3 has 13 amino acids. CDR1 is SGDLS, CDR2 YYNGEE, per germline. The CDR3 DNA reads TGTGCCAGTACGCCCCTAGGAAACAATGAGCAGTTCTTC. As protein: CASTPLGNNEQFF.

The CDR3: CASSEAGLNTEAFF. For the CDR3, the DNA is TGTGCCAGCAGTGAAGCGGGCCTGAACACTGAAGCTTTCTTT. The chain carries TRBV6-1 and TRBJ1-1; no reliable D call. The length of the CDR3 is 14 residues. The V gene lost 0 bases and the J gene lost 0 bases, with 5 bases spanning the gap. CDR1 and CDR2 from the germline V gene are MNHNS and SASEGT.

The CDR3 reads CASSHEGQISGNTIYF. The CDR3 DNA is TGTGCCAGCAGCCACGAAGGACAGATCTCTGGAAACACCATATATTTT. The J gene is TRBJ1-3, the V gene TRBV14; D perhaps matches TRBD1 (6 bases). Trimming took off 3 bases at V and 0 bases at J, with 12 bases between the two ends. Germline V gene lookup returns CDR1 SGHDN and CDR2 FVKESK. The CDR3 is 16 residues long.

As DNA, the CDR3 is TGTGCCAGCGGCTCGAGGATGTACCTCAATGAGCAGTTCTTC. Translating gives CASGSRMYLNEQFF. The chain employs TRBV27 and TRBJ2-1; D unclear. With 8 bases removed from V and 6 bases from J, the gap between germline ends came to 17 bases. The CDR3 covers 14 residues. The germline CDR1 and CDR2 sequences are MNHEY and SMNVEV (reference sequence).

The rearrangement joins TRBV29-1 to TRBJ2-3; 7 positions agree with TRBD1. The CDR3 extends over 14 amino acids. Germline V CDR1 and CDR2: SQVTM, ANQGSEA. V was clipped by 1 base and J by 6 bases; unmatched bases: 7. The CDR3 DNA reads as TGCAGCGTTGAAGGACAGGGAAGGATGGATACGCAGTATTTT. Its protein is CSVEGQGRMDTQYF.

The chain employs TRBV28 and TRBJ2-7; 9 bases are shared with TRBD1. The germline V gene has CDR1 MDHEN and CDR2 SYDVKM. This CDR3 is built from 13 residues. Trimming cost V 7 bases and J 4 bases; bases outside gene matches: 5. CDR3 nucleotide sequence: TGTGCCAGCACGCCCGGGACAGGGTACGAGCAGTACTTC. It encodes CASTPGTGYEQYF. Filled out from reference TRBV28 and TRBJ2-7, the complete variable domain reads DVKVTQSSRYLVKRTGEKVFLECVQDMDHENMFWYRQDPGLGLRLIYFSYDVKMKEKGDIPEGYSVSREKKERFSLILESASTNQTSMYLCASTPGTGYEQYFGPGTRLTVT.

V gene TRBV30 combines with J gene TRBJ2-7; maybe TRBD2 (7 bases). Trimming left V 8 bases short and J 4 bases short, with 15 bases between. This CDR3 comprises 12 residues. Germline lookup yields CDR1 GTSNPN and CDR2 SVGIG (reference sequence). This CDR3 reads CARKGGNYEQYF. Here the CDR3 DNA reads TGTGCCCGGAAGGGGGGGAATTACGAGCAGTACTTC. Full variable domain (rest looked up from reference TRBV30 and TRBJ2-7): SQTIHQWPATLVQPVGSPLSLECTVEGTSNPNLYWYRQAAGRGLQLLFYSVGIGQISSEVPQNLSASRPQDRQFILSSKKLLLSDSGFYLCARKGGNYEQYFGPGTRLTVT.

The CDR3 DNA sequence: TGCAGCGTTGACAAGCTCGAGGGTGGCTACACCTTC. This translates into CSVDKLEGGYTF. The chain couples TRBV29-1 to TRBJ1-2, with no clear D. This CDR3 spans 12 amino acids. Germline CDR1 SQVTM, CDR2 ANQGSEA. Trimming pared 3 bases from V and 7 bases from J, leaving 12 bases between.